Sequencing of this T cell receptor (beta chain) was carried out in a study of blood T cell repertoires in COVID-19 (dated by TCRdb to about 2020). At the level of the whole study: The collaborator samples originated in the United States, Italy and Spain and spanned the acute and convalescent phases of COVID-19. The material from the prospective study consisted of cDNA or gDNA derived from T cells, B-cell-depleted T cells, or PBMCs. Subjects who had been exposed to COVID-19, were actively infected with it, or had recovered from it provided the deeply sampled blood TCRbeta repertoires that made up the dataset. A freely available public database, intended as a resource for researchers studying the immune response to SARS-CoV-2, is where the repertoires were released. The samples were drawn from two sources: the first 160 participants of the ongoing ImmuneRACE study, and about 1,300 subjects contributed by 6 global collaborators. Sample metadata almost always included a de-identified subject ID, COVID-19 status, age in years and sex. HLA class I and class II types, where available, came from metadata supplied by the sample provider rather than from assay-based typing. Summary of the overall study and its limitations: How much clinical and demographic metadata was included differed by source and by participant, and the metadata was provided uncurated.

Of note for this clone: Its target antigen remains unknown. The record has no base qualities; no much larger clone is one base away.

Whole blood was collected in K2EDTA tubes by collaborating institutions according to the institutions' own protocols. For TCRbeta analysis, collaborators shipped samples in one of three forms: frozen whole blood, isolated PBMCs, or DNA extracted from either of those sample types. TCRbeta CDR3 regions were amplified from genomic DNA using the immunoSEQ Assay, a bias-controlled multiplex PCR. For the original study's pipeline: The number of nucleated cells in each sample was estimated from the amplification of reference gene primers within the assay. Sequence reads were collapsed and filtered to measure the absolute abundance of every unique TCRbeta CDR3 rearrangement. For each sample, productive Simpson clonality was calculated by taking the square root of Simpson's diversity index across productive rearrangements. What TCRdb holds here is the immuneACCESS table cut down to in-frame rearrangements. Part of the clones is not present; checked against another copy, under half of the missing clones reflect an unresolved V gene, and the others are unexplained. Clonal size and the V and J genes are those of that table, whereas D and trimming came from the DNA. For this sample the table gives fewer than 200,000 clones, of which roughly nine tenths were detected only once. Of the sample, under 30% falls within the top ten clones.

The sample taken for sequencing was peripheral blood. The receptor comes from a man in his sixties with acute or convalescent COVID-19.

In nucleotide form, the sequence is TGTGCCAGTAGTACAGTCGGCGGGGCTGGCGAGACCCAGTACTTC. This encodes CASSTVGGAGETQYF. The chain is encoded by TRBV19 joined to TRBJ2-5; the best D guess is TRBD2, with 6 bases matching. V loses 4 bases, J loses 5 bases, and the germline ends lie 17 bases apart. The CDR3 goes from the cysteine to the phenylalanine over 15 residues. Only the CDR3 portion is preserved as DNA: 45 bases, with reading frame beginning at the first base. Per the germline V gene (reference sequence), LNHDA is the CDR1 and SQIVND is the CDR2.